The 2 T cell receptor beta chains presented below share a single source sample, sequenced in a study of T-cell reconstitution after alpha-beta-depleted transplantation in children. It was with unique molecular identifiers that the TCRbeta library was prepared. TCRdb reprocessed the PCR reads via MiXCR and lists one record per CDR3 protein. The table shows 700,000 to 950,000 distinct CDR3 sequences, with approximately 15% occurring only once. The source material was PBMCs, mostly from graft donor cells, sampled 360 days after TCRalphabeta/CD19-depleted stem cell transplant. These receptors came from a male patient under 18 who had a stem cell transplant for acute lymphoblastic leukemia, so the T cells may come from the graft donor.

This clonotype was recorded only once. The V gene is TRBV29-1, the J gene TRBJ2-7; 11 nucleotides agree with TRBD2. The ends lost 7 bases at V and 2 bases at J; junction bases unmatched: 10. CDR1 and CDR2 (germline): SQVTM, ANQGSEA. The CDR3 loop spans 15 amino acids. This chain's CDR3 is CSGALGTSGPYEQYF. The CDR3 coding sequence is TGCAGCGGGGCCCTGGGGACTAGCGGCCCCTACGAGCAGTACTTC.

The chain couples TRBV9 to TRBJ2-1; either TRBD1 or TRBD2 may fit D (6 bases each). Germline CDR1 and CDR2: SGDLS and YYNGEE. Trimming removed 0 bases at V and 4 bases at J, with 14 bases between. CDR3 length: 16 amino acids. CDR3 residues: CASSVGVGGQYNEQFF. The DNA for the CDR3 is TGTGCCAGCAGCGTAGGAGTGGGGGGCCAGTACAATGAGCAGTTCTTC.